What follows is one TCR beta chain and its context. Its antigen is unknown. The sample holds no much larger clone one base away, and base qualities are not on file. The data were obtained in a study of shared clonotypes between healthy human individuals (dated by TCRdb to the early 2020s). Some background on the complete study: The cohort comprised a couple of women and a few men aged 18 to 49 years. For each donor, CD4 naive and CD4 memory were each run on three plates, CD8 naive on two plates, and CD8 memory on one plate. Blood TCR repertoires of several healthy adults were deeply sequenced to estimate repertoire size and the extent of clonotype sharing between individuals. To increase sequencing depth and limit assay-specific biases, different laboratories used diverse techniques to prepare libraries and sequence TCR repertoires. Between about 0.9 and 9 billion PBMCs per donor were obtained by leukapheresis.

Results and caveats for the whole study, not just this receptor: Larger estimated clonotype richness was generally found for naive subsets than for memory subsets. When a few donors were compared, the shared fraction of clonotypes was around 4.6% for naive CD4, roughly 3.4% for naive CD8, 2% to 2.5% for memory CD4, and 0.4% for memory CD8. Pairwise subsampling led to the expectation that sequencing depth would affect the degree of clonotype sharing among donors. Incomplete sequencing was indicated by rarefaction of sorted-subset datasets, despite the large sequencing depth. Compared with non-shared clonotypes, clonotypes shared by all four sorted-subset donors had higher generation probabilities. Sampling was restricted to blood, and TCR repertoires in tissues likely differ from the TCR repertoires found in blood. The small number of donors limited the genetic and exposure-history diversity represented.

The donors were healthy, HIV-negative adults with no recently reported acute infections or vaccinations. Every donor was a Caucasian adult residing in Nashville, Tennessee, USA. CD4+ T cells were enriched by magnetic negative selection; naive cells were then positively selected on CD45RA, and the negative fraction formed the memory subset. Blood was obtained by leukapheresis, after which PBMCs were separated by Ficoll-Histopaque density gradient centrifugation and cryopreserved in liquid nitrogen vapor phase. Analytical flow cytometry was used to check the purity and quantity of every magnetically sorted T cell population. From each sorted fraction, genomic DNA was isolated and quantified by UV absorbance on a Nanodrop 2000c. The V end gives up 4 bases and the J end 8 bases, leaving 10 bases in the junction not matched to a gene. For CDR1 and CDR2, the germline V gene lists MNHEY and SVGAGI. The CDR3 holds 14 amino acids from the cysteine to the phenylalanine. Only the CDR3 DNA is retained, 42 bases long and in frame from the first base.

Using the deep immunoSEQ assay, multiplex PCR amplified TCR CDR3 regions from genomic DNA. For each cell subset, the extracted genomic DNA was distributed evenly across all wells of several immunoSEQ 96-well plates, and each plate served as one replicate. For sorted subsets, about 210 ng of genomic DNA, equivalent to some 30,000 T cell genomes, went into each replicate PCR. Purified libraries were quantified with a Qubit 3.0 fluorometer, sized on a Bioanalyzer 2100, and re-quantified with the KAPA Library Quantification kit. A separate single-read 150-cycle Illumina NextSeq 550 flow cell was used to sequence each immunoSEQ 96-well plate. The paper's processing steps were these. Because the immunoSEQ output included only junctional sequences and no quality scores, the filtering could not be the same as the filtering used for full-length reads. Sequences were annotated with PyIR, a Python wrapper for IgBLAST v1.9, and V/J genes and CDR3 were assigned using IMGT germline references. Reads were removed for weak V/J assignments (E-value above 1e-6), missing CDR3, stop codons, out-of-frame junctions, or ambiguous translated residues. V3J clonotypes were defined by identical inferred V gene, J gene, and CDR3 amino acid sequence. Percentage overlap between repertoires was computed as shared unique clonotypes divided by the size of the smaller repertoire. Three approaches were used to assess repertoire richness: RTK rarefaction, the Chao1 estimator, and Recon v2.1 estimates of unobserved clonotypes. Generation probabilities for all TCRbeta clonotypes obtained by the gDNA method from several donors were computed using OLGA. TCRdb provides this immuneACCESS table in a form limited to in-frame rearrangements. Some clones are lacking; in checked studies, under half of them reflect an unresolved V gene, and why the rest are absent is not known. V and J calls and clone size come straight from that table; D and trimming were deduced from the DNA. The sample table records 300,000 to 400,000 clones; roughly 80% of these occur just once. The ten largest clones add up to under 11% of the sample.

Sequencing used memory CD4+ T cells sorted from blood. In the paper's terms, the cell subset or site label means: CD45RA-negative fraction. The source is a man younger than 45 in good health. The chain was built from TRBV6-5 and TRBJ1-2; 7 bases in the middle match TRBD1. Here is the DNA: TGTGCCAGCAGTTCAACAGGGGACCTGAGAGGCTACACCTTC. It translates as CASSSTGDLRGYTF.